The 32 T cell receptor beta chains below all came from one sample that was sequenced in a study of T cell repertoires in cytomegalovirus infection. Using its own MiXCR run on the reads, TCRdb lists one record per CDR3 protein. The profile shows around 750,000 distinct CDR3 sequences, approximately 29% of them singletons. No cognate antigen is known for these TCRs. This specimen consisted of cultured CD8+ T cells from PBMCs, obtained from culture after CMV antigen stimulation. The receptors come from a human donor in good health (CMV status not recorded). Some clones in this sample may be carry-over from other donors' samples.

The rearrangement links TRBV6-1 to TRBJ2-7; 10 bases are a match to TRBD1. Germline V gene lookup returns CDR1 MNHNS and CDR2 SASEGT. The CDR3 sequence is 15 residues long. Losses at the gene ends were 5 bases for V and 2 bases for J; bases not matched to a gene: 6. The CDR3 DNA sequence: TGTGCCAGCAGTAAACCGGGACAGGGGCCCTACGAGCAGTACTTC. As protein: CASSKPGQGPYEQYF.

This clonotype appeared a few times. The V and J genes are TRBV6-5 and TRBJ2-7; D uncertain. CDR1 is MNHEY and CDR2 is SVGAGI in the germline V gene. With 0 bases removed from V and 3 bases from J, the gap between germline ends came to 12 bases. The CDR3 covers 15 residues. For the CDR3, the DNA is TGTGCCAGCAGTTACTCGATGGGGAATGACTACGAGCAGTACTTC. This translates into CASSYSMGNDYEQYF.

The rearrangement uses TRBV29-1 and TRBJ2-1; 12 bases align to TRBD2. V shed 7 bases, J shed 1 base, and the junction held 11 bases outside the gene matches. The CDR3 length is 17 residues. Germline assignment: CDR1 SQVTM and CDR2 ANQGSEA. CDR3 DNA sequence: TGCAGCGCTGACGGACTAGCGGGGCCGAGGTCCTACAATGAGCAGTTCTTC. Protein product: CSADGLAGPRSYNEQFF.

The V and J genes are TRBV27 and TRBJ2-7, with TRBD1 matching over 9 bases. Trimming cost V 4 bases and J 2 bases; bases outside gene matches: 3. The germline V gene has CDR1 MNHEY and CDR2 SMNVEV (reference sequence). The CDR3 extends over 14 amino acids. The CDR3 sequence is CASSSGQGTYEQYF. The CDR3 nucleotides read TGTGCCAGCAGTTCGGGACAGGGAACCTACGAGCAGTACTTC.

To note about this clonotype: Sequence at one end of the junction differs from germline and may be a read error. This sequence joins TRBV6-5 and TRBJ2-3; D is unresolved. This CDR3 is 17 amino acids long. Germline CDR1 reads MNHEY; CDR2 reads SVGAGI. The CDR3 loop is CVSSPRLFTLSTDTQYF. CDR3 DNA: TGTGTCAGCAGTCCCCGACTTTTTACCCTAAGCACAGATACGCAGTATTTT.

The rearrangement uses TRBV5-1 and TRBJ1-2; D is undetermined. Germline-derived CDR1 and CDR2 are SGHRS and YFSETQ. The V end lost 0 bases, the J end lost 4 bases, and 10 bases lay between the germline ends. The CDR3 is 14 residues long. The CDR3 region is CASSLDEQAYGYTF. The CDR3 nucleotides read TGCGCCAGCAGCTTGGACGAGCAGGCCTATGGCTACACCTTC.

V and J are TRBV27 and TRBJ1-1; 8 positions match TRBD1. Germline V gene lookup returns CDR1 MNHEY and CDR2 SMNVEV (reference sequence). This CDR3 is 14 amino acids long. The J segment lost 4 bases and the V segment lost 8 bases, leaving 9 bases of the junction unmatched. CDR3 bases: TGTGCCAGCGGGGAACAGGGGGTGGTCACTGAAGCTTTCTTT. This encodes CASGEQGVVTEAFF.

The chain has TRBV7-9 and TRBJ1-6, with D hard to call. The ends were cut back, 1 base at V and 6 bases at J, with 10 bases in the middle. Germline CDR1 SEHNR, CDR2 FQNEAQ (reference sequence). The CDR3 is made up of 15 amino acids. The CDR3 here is CASSLEEEPNSPLHF. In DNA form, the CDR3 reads TGTGCCAGCAGCTTAGAGGAGGAGCCTAATTCACCCCTCCACTTT.

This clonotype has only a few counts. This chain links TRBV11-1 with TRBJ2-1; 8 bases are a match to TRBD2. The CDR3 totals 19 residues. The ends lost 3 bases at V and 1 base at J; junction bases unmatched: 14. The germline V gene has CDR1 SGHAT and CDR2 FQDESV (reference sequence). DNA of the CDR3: TGTGCCAGCAGCTTCCAGCGGGGGTTCAATTTTAAGTCCTACAATGAGCAGTTCTTC. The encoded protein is CASSFQRGFNFKSYNEQFF. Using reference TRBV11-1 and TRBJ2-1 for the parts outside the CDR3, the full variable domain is EAEVAQSPRYKITEKSQAVAFWCDPISGHATLYWYRQILGQGPELLVQFQDESVVDDSQLPKDRFSAERLKGVDSTLKIQPAELGDSAMYLCASSFQRGFNFKSYNEQFFGPGTRLTVL.

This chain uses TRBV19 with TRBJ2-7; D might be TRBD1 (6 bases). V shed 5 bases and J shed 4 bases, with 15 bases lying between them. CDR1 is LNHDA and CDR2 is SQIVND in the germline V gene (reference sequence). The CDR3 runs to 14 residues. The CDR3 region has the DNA TGTGCCAGTAGTCTACAGGGAACATGGTACGAGCAGTACTTC. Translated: CASSLQGTWYEQYF. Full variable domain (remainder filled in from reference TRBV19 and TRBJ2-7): DGGITQSPKYLFRKEGQNVTLSCEQNLNHDAMYWYRQDPGQGLRLIYYSQIVNDFQKGDIAEGYSVSREKKESFPLTVTSAQKNPTAFYLCASSLQGTWYEQYFGPGTRLTVT.

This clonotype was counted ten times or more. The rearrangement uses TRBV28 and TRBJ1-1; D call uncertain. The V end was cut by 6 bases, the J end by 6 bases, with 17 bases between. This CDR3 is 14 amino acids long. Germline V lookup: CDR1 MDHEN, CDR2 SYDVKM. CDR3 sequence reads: CASSSGLLSAEAFF. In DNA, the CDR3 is TGTGCCAGCAGCTCGGGCCTGCTGAGCGCTGAAGCTTTCTTT.

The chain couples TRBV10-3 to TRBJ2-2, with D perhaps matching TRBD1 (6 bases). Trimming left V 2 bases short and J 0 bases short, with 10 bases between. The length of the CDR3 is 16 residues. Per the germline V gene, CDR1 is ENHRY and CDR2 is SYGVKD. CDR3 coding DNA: TGTGCCATCAGTGAGGCAGGGGCGTCGAACACCGGGGAGCTGTTTTTT. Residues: CAISEAGASNTGELFF.

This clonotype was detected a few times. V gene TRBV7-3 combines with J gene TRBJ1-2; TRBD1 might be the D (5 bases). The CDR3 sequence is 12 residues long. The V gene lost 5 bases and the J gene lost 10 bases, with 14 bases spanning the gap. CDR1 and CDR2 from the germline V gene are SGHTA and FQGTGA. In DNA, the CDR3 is TGTGCCAGCAGCCAGGGTTTGGGGACCTACACCTTC. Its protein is CASSQGLGTYTF.

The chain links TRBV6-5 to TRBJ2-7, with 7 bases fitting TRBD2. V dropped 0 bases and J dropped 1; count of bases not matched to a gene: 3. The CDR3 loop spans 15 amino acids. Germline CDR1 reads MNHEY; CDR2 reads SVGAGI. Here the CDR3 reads CASSYSRGLSYEQYF. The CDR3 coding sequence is TGTGCCAGCAGTTACTCGAGGGGACTATCCTACGAGCAGTACTTC.

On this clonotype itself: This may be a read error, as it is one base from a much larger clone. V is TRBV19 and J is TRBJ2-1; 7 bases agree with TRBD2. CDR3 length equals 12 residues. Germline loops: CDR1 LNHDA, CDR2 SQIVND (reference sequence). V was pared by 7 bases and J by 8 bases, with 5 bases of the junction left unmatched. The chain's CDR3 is CASIPAGDEQFF. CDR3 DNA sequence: TGTGCCAGTATTCCGGCGGGAGATGAGCAGTTCTTC.

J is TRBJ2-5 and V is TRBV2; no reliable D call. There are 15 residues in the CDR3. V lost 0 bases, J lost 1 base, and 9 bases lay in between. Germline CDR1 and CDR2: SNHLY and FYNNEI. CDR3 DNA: TGTGCCAGCAGTGAAGCAACGGCAGCCCAAGAGACCCAGTACTTC. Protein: CASSEATAAQETQYF. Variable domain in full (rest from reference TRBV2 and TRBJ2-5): EPEVTQTPSHQVTQMGQEVILRCVPISNHLYFYWYRQILGQKVEFLVSFYNNEISEKSEIFDDQFSVERPDGSNFTLKIRSTKLEDSAMYFCASSEATAAQETQYFGPGTRLLVL.

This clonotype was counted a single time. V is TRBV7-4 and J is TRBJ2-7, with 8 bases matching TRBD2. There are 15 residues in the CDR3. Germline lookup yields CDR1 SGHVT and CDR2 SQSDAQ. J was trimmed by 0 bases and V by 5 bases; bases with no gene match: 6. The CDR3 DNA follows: TGTGCCAGCAGCCAACGGGGGGGCCGCTCCTACGAGCAGTACTTC. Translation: CASSQRGGRSYEQYF. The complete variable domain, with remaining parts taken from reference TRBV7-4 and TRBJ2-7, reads GAGVSQSPRYKVAKRGRDVALRCDSISGHVTLYWYRQTLGQGSEVLTYSQSDAQRDKSGRPSGRFSAERPERSVSTLKIQRTEQGDSAVYLCASSQRGGRSYEQYFGPGTRLTVT.

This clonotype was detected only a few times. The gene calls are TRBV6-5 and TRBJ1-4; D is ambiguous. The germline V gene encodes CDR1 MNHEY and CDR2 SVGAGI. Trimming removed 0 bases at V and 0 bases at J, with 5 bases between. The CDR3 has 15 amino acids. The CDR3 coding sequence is TGTGCCAGCAGTTACTCGTCTGCAACTAATGAAAAACTGTTTTTT. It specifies CASSYSSATNEKLFF.

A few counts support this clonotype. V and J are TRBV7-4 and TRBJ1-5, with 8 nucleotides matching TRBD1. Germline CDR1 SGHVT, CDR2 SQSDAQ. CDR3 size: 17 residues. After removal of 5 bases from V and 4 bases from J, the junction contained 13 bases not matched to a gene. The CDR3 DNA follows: TGTGCCAGCAGCGCCTTGGAAGGACAGGGCGAGAATCAGCCCCAGCATTTT. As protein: CASSALEGQGENQPQHF.

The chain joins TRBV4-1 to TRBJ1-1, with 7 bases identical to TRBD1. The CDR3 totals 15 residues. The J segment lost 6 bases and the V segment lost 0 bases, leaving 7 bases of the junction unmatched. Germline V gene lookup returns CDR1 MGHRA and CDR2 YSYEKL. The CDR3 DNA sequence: TGCGCCAGCAGCCAAGACAACAGGGGCCCGGCTGAAGCTTTCTTT. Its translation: CASSQDNRGPAEAFF.

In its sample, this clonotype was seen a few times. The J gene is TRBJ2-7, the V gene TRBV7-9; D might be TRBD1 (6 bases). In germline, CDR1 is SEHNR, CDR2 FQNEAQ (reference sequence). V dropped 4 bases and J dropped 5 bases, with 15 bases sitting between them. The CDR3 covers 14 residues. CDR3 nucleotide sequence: TGTGCCAGCAGCTGGACAGTGGCGGGCCACGAGCAGTACGTC. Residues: CASSWTVAGHEQYV.

The CDR3 is CATSDGDHEQYF. CDR3 bases: TGTGCCACCAGTGATGGAGATCACGAGCAGTACTTC. This chain connects TRBV24-1 to TRBJ2-7; no firm D call. The V and J ends lost 3 bases and 5 bases respectively, with 7 bases between them. This CDR3 region has 12 residues. Per the germline V gene, CDR1 is KGHDR and CDR2 is SFDVKD.

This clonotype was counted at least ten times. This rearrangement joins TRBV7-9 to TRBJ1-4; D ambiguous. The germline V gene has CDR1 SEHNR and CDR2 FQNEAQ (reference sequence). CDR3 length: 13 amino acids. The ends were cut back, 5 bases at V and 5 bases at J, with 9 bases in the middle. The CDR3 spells CASSPAWNEKLFF. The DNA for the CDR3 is TGTGCCAGCAGCCCAGCTTGGAATGAAAAACTGTTTTTT. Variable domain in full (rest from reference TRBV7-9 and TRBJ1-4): DTGVSQNPRHKITKRGQNVTFRCDPISEHNRLYWYRQTLGQGPEFLTYFQNEAQLEKSRLLSDRFSAERPKGSFSTLEIQRTEQGDSAMYLCASSPAWNEKLFFGSGTQLSVL.

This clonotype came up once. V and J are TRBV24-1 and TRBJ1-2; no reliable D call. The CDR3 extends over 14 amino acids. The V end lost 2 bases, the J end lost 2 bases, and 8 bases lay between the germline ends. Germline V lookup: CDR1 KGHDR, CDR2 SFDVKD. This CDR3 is CATSDSWQNYGYTF. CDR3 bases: TGTGCCACCAGTGATTCTTGGCAGAACTATGGCTACACCTTC.

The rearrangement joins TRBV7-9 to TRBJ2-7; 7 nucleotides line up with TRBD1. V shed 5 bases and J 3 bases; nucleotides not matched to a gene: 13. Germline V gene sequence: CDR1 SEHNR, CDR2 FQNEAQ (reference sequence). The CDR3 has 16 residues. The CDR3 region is CASSPRRTGTVYEQYF. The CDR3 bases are TGTGCCAGCAGCCCTCGGAGAACAGGGACAGTCTACGAGCAGTACTTC.

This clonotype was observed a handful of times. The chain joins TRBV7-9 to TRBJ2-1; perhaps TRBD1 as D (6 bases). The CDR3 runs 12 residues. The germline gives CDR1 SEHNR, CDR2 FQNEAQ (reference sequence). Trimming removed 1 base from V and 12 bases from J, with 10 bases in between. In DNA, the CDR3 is TGTGCCAGCAGCTTAGAAGCCAGGGGGCAGTTCTTC. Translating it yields CASSLEARGQFF. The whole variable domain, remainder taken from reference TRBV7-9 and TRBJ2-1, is DTGVSQNPRHKITKRGQNVTFRCDPISEHNRLYWYRQTLGQGPEFLTYFQNEAQLEKSRLLSDRFSAERPKGSFSTLEIQRTEQGDSAMYLCASSLEARGQFFGPGTRLTVL.

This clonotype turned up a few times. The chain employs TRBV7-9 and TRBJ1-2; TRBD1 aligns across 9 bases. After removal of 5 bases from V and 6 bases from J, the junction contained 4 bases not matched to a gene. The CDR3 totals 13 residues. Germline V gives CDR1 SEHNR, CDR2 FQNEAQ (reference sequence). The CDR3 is CASSPGQGDGYTF. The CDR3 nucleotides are TGTGCCAGCAGCCCGGGACAGGGTGATGGCTACACCTTC.

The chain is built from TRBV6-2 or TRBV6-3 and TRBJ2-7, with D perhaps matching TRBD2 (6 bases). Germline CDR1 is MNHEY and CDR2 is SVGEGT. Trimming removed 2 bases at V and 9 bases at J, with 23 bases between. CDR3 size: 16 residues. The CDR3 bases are TGTGCCAGCAGTTACGATCCAATTTTGCGGGATCTAGTGCAGTACGTC. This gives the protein CASSYDPILRDLVQYV.

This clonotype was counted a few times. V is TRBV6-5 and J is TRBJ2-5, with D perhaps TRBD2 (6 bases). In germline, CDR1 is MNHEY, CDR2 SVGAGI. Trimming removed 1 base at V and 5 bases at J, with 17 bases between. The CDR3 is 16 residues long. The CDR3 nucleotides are TGTGCCAGCAGTTACTTCAGGACCCCGGCGGGGGAGACCCAGTACTTC. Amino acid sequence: CASSYFRTPAGETQYF.

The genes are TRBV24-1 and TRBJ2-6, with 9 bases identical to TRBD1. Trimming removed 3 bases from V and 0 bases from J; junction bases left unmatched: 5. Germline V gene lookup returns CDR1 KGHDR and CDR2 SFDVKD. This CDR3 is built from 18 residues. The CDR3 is CATSDHGTGSSGANVLTF. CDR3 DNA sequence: TGTGCCACCAGTGATCACGGGACAGGGAGCTCTGGGGCCAACGTCCTGACTTTC.

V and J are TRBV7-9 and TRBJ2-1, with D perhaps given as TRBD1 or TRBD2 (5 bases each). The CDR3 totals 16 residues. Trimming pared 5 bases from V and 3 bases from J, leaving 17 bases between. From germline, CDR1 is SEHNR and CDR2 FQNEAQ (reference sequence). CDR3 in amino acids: CASSGRWGTYYNEQFF. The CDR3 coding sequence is TGTGCCAGCAGCGGGAGATGGGGCACATACTACAATGAGCAGTTCTTC.

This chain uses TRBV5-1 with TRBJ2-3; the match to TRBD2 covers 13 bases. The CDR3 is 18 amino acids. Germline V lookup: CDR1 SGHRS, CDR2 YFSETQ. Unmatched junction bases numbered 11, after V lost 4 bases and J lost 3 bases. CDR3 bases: TGCGCCAGCAGCGTGGAACTAGCGGGGGGGCCGGGGACAGATACGCAGTATTTT. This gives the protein CASSVELAGGPGTDTQYF.